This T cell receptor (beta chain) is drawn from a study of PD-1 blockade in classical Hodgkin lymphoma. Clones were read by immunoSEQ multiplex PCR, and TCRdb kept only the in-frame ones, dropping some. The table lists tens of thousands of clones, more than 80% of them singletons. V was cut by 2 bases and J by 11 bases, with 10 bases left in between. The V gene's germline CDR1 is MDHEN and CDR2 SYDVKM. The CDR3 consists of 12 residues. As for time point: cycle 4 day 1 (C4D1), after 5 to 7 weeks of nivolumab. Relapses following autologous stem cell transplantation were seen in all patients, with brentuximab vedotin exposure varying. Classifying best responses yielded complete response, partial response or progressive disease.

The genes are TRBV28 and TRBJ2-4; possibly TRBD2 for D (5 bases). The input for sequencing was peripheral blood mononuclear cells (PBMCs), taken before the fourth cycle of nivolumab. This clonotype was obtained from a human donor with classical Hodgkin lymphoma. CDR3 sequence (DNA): TGTGCCAGCAGTTTAATAGGGAGCGTTCAGTACTTC. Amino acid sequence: CASSLIGSVQYF.